These 28 T cell receptor beta chains originate from one sample sequenced in a study of identical twins. Each CDR3 protein gets one entry after TCRdb re-called the 5' RACE reads with MiXCR. The sample records around 280,000 distinct CDR3 sequences, roughly 8.6% being singletons. These sequences were also reported in another study, on yellow fever vaccine responses in identical twins.

Sequencing used memory (CD45RO+) T cells sorted from blood. The source of these receptors is a woman aged 18-35 years in good health.

J is TRBJ2-2 and V is TRBV7-2, with 16 bases matching TRBD2. The CDR3 extends over 16 amino acids. Germline lookup yields CDR1 SGHTA and CDR2 FQGNSA. V gave up 7 bases and J gave up 4 bases; unmatched junction bases: 3. The CDR3 DNA follows: TGTGCCAGCATCGGGACTAGCGGGAGGGGCACCGGGGAGCTGTTTTTT. Translation: CASIGTSGRGTGELFF.

This clonotype has a count of ten or more. The V call is TRBV12-3 or TRBV12-4, the J call TRBJ2-2; TRBD1 matches at 10 bases. The CDR3 is 15 residues long. The V gene end was trimmed by 5 bases and the J gene end by 6 bases; junction bases not matched to a gene: 6. The CDR3 bases are TGTGCCAGCAGTGTGGGGGACAGGGGAGCCGGGGAGCTGTTTTTT. Translation: CASSVGDRGAGELFF.

Only a few counts were recorded for this clonotype. This chain links TRBV5-1 with TRBJ2-3, with D possibly matching TRBD1 (5 bases). V shed 3 bases and J shed 15 bases, with 17 bases lying between them. Germline values: CDR1 SGHRS, CDR2 YFSETQ. The CDR3 has 12 residues. The CDR3 DNA is TGCGCCAGCAGCTCGAATTCAGGGAAAGTTTATTTT. Its translation: CASSSNSGKVYF.

At least ten counts were recorded for this clonotype. This sequence joins TRBV20-1 and TRBJ2-1, with 15 bases lining up with TRBD2. Germline CDR1 reads DFQATT; CDR2 reads SNEGSKA (reference sequence). V gave up 5 bases and J gave up 7 bases; unmatched junction bases: 3. The CDR3 has 14 amino acids. The CDR3 DNA reads as TGCAGTGCTCCAGGACTAGCGGGAGGGAATGAGCAGTTCTTC. The encoded protein is CSAPGLAGGNEQFF.

This clonotype has at least ten counts. The chain joins TRBV12-3 or TRBV12-4 to TRBJ1-5; D not certain. V lost 6 bases, J lost 0 bases, and 9 bases lay in between. The CDR3 is 14 amino acids. In DNA form, the CDR3 reads TGTGCCAGCAGCCCGTCTAGTAGCAATCAGCCCCAGCATTTT. Translation: CASSPSSSNQPQHF.

This clonotype was recorded at least ten times. V and J are TRBV15 and TRBJ2-5; a weak D match, TRBD2 (7 bases). Germline CDR1 is LNHNV and CDR2 is YYDKDF (reference sequence). The CDR3 contains 15 residues. Deletions cut 4 bases from V and 4 bases from J, with 16 bases between. The CDR3 region is CATSMRVGGRETQYF. In nucleotides, the CDR3 is TGTGCCACCAGCATGCGAGTGGGGGGGCGAGAGACCCAGTACTTC.

The chain carries TRBV28 and TRBJ2-2; TRBD2 matches 11 bases. Germline CDR1 is MDHEN and CDR2 is SYDVKM. V lost 2 bases to trimming and J lost 6 bases; unmatched junction nucleotides: 5. The CDR3 totals 16 residues. The CDR3 protein is CASSLTLAGVSGELFF. As DNA, the CDR3 is TGTGCCAGCAGTTTAACACTAGCGGGAGTCTCCGGGGAGCTGTTTTTT.

This clonotype was observed a few times. This sequence joins TRBV20-1 and TRBJ1-5; D may be TRBD1 (5 bases). Trimming took 3 bases from V and 4 from J, leaving 10 bases between them. From germline, CDR1 is DFQATT and CDR2 SNEGSKA (reference sequence). This CDR3 contains 13 residues. The CDR3 region is CSASWDGNQPQHF. For the CDR3, the DNA is TGCAGTGCTAGTTGGGACGGAAATCAGCCCCAGCATTTT.

This clonotype was counted a few times. The chain links TRBV20-1 to TRBJ2-3; 10 bases map to TRBD1. Trimming cost V 5 bases and J 5 bases; bases outside gene matches: 7. This CDR3 has 14 amino acids. Germline V gives CDR1 DFQATT, CDR2 SNEGSKA (reference sequence). The CDR3 is CSAPGQGRKDTQYF. In DNA, the CDR3 is TGCAGTGCTCCGGGACAGGGGAGAAAAGATACGCAGTATTTT.

This clonotype appeared a few times. The chain carries TRBV20-1 and TRBJ2-2; 10 bases agree with TRBD2. Germline V gives CDR1 DFQATT, CDR2 SNEGSKA (reference sequence). The CDR3 covers 17 residues. The ends lost 0 bases at V and 3 bases at J; junction bases unmatched: 7. CDR3 in amino acids: CSARDQLAGEYTGELFF. CDR3 sequence (DNA): TGCAGTGCTAGAGATCAGCTAGCGGGAGAGTACACCGGGGAGCTGTTTTTT.

This clonotype was counted ten times or more. The V gene is TRBV12-3 or TRBV12-4, the J gene TRBJ1-1, with TRBD1 identical over 8 bases. This CDR3 region has 14 residues. The junction had 4 bases not matched to a gene; V was cut back by 3 bases and J by 4 bases. The CDR3 protein is CASSLVDRGTEAFF. The DNA of the CDR3 is TGTGCCAGCAGTTTGGTCGACAGGGGCACTGAAGCTTTCTTT.

The sample holds a few counts of this clonotype. This chain connects TRBV14 to TRBJ1-2; D is uncertain. The CDR3 is 12 amino acids. Trimming cost V 2 bases and J 8 bases, with 9 bases left between them. From germline, CDR1 is SGHDN and CDR2 FVKESK. The CDR3, as DNA: TGTGCCAGCAGCCAAAATCAGGAAGGCTACACCTTC. It yields the protein CASSQNQEGYTF. Using reference TRBV14 and TRBJ1-2 for the parts outside the CDR3, the full variable domain is EAGVTQFPSHSVIEKGQTVTLRCDPISGHDNLYWYRRVMGKEIKFLLHFVKESKQDESGMPNNRFLAERTGGTYSTLKVQPAELEDSGVYFCASSQNQEGYTFGSGTRLTVV.

The J gene is TRBJ1-1, the V gene TRBV19; possibly TRBD1 for D (5 bases). This CDR3 is 13 amino acids long. From germline, CDR1 is LNHDA and CDR2 SQIVND (reference sequence). The V and J ends lost 6 bases and 0 bases respectively, with 8 bases between them. The CDR3 is CASRKGLNTEAFF. Written as DNA, the CDR3 is TGTGCCAGTAGGAAGGGACTGAACACTGAAGCTTTCTTT.

J is TRBJ2-5 and V is TRBV5-1; no clear D. The CDR3 spans 16 residues. CDR1 and CDR2 from the germline V gene are SGHRS and YFSETQ. The V end was cut by 3 bases, the J end by 5 bases, with 20 bases between. The CDR3 DNA is TGCGCCAGCAGCTCAGACGGTCAGGTGACCGGGGAGACCCAGTACTTC. It codes for CASSSDGQVTGETQYF.

This clonotype turned up a few times. The chain joins TRBV28 to TRBJ1-2; D gene ambiguous. There are 13 residues in the CDR3. The ends were cut back, 1 base at V and 8 bases at J, with 11 bases in the middle. CDR1 MDHEN and CDR2 SYDVKM come from the germline V gene. CDR3 DNA sequence: TGTGCCAGCAGTTTATACCTCTTTCAAGGCTACACCTTC. Amino acid sequence: CASSLYLFQGYTF.

V is TRBV2 and J is TRBJ2-1; tentatively, D is TRBD2 (5 bases). Trimming removed 8 bases at V and 3 bases at J, with 11 bases between. The CDR3 is 13 residues long. Looked up from germline, CDR1 is SNHLY and CDR2 is FYNNEI. The CDR3 loop is CASCRESYNEQFF. The CDR3, as DNA: TGTGCCAGCTGTAGGGAGAGCTACAATGAGCAGTTCTTC.

This chain connects TRBV3-1 to TRBJ1-3; maybe TRBD1 (6 bases). Trimming pared 1 base from V and 2 bases from J, leaving 12 bases between. The CDR3 is 16 amino acids. CDR1 and CDR2 (germline): LGHDT, YNNKEL (reference sequence). The CDR3 DNA reads TGTGCCAGCAGCCAAGTACGGGGGGGCACTGGAAACACCATATATTTT. It translates to CASSQVRGGTGNTIYF. Complete variable domain (other parts from reference TRBV3-1 and TRBJ1-3): DTAVSQTPKYLVTQMGNDKSIKCEQNLGHDTMYWYKQDSKKFLKIMFSYNNKELIINETVPNRFSPKSPDKAHLNLHINSLELGDSAVYFCASSQVRGGTGNTIYFGEGSWLTVV.

This chain joins TRBV6-1 and TRBJ2-5; TRBD1 agrees at 11 bases. This CDR3 region has 14 residues. Germline CDR1 MNHNS, CDR2 SASEGT. J gave up 5 bases and V 5 bases, and 4 bases lay outside the gene matches. CDR3 nucleotide sequence: TGTGCCAGCAGTCGGACAGGGGGCTGGGAGACCCAGTACTTC. Its protein is CASSRTGGWETQYF.

This clonotype was counted many times. J is TRBJ1-2 and V is TRBV12-3 or TRBV12-4; 11 positions agree with TRBD1. The CDR3 consists of 15 residues. The V and J ends lost 3 bases and 4 bases, in that order; junction bases with no gene match: 4. The CDR3 loop is CASSFRDRGAYGYTF. The CDR3 DNA follows: TGTGCCAGCAGTTTCCGGGACAGGGGGGCCTATGGCTACACCTTC.

This clonotype was counted a few times. The V call is TRBV10-2, the J call TRBJ1-3; D not certain. The ends were cut back, 0 bases at V and 0 bases at J, with 15 bases in the middle. The germline gives CDR1 WSHSY, CDR2 SAAADI. The CDR3 has 18 residues. DNA for the CDR3: TGCGCCAGCAGTGAGTCGACCCCTGGAGGAGGCTCTGGAAACACCATATATTTT. This translates into CASSESTPGGGSGNTIYF.

The table lists this clonotype with many counts. V is TRBV12-3 or TRBV12-4 and J is TRBJ2-3, with 10 bases aligning to TRBD2. The ends lost 6 bases at V and 6 bases at J; junction bases unmatched: 9. The CDR3 contains 15 residues. This CDR3 is CASRSLAGLGDTQYF. In nucleotides, the CDR3 is TGTGCCAGCAGATCACTAGCGGGGCTGGGGGATACGCAGTATTTT.

The chain carries TRBV6-1 and TRBJ2-7; the D gene is possibly TRBD2 (6 bases). CDR1 and CDR2 (germline): MNHNS, SASEGT. The CDR3 runs 13 residues. V was clipped by 4 bases and J by 3 bases, with 10 bases between them. The CDR3 is CASSVSGVYEQYV. CDR3 nucleotides: TGTGCCAGCAGTGTATCGGGGGTCTACGAGCAGTACGTC.

This clonotype was detected many times. J is TRBJ2-3 and V is TRBV24-1; possibly TRBD2 for D (6 bases). The CDR3 sequence is 14 residues long. The V end lost 4 bases, the J end lost 4 bases, and 11 bases lay between the germline ends. CDR1 and CDR2 from the germline V gene are KGHDR and SFDVKD. CDR3 region: CATSELTRPDTQYF. The CDR3 DNA reads as TGTGCCACCAGTGAACTGACTAGACCAGATACGCAGTATTTT.

This clonotype was recorded at least ten times. The chain carries TRBV3-1 and TRBJ1-1; weak D call: TRBD1 (5 bases). Germline CDR1 and CDR2: LGHDT and YNNKEL (reference sequence). The ends were cut back, 1 base at V and 4 bases at J, with 7 bases in the middle. This CDR3 is 13 amino acids long. CDR3 sequence (DNA): TGTGCCAGCAGCCAAGCAAGGGGCACTGAAGCTTTCTTT. Its protein is CASSQARGTEAFF.

The chain is built from TRBV5-1 and TRBJ2-3; 8 bases are shared with TRBD2. The ends lost 2 bases at V and 6 bases at J; junction bases unmatched: 17. The V gene's germline CDR1 is SGHRS and CDR2 YFSETQ. CDR3 length: 18 residues. CDR3: CASSFAAQPGGAGDTQYF. In DNA, the CDR3 is TGCGCCAGCAGCTTCGCGGCCCAACCCGGGGGGGCTGGGGATACGCAGTATTTT.

The chain combines TRBV20-1 with TRBJ1-1, with no clear D. Germline V CDR1 and CDR2: DFQATT, SNEGSKA (reference sequence). V was cut by 3 bases and J by 4 bases, with 21 bases left in between. The CDR3 runs to 16 residues. DNA of the CDR3: TGCAGTGCTAGTTATTTGTGGAGTCGACGGAGCACTGAAGCTTTCTTT. It is translated as CSASYLWSRRSTEAFF.

The J gene is TRBJ1-1, the V gene TRBV2; D is undetermined. CDR3 length equals 11 residues. Germline V gene lookup returns CDR1 SNHLY and CDR2 FYNNEI. V lost 11 bases to trimming and J lost 1 base, with 8 bases between them. The CDR3 reads CAGLTNTEAFF. CDR3 bases: TGTGCCGGACTGACGAACACTGAAGCTTTCTTT.

The rearrangement uses TRBV12-3 or TRBV12-4 and TRBJ2-1; no firm D call. CDR3 length: 16 amino acids. V was trimmed by 5 bases and J by 6 bases, leaving 20 bases between them. CDR3 amino acids: CASSPQTSLLGNEQFF. The CDR3 DNA reads TGTGCCAGCAGTCCACAGACTTCACTCCTGGGCAATGAGCAGTTCTTC.